This TCR beta chain comes out of a study of blood T cell repertoires in COVID-19. V dropped 0 bases and J dropped 3; count of bases not matched to a gene: 5. The CDR3 is made up of 16 amino acids. Germline CDR1 is ENHRY and CDR2 is SYGVKD. TCRdb's copy holds only in-frame clones and misses some; the assay was immunoSEQ multiplex PCR. The sample shows over 60,000 clones, about four fifths of them seen only once. This clone was seen a single time. This chain uses TRBV10-3 with TRBJ1-1; TRBD1 aligns across 9 bases. Source material: peripheral blood. The origin of this receptor is a human donor in a cohort sampled during active COVID-19. The CDR3 coding sequence is TGTGCCATCAGTGAGTCCCGGACAGGGGTGGACACTGAAGCTTTCTTT. Translated: CAISESRTGVDTEAFF.